A single sample is the source of the 27 T cell receptor beta chains below, sequenced in a study of T-cell memory formation after mild COVID-19. TCRdb re-called the 5' RACE reads through MiXCR, storing one row per CDR3 protein. The sample has tens of thousands of distinct CDR3 sequences; less than 8% are singletons. Sequenced material: PBMCs or a T cell subset sorted from them (not recorded which). The receptors were gathered from an adult who had mild COVID-19 (a few samples of this study predate the infection). Cell type and time point are not known.

This clonotype showed up just a few times. The chain combines TRBV11-2 with TRBJ2-4; possibly TRBD1 for D (5 bases). CDR3 length: 15 residues. Germline CDR1 SGHAT, CDR2 FQNNGV. V was clipped by 1 base and J by 10 bases, with 17 bases between them. The DNA for the CDR3 is TGTGCCAGCAGCTTAGTCCAGGGCCCTCCAGATATTCAGTACTTC. It specifies CASSLVQGPPDIQYF.

This clonotype showed up many times. This chain connects TRBV11-1 to TRBJ2-7, with unresolved D. Trimming removed 5 bases from V and 3 bases from J, with 14 bases in between. This CDR3 has 14 amino acids. Germline values: CDR1 SGHAT, CDR2 FQDESV (reference sequence). The CDR3 loop is CASSKDGYNYEQYF. The CDR3 bases are TGTGCCAGCAGCAAGGACGGGTACAACTACGAGCAGTACTTC. The variable domain in full, completed from reference TRBV11-1 and TRBJ2-7, reads EAEVAQSPRYKITEKSQAVAFWCDPISGHATLYWYRQILGQGPELLVQFQDESVVDDSQLPKDRFSAERLKGVDSTLKIQPAELGDSAMYLCASSKDGYNYEQYFGPGTRLTVT.

The table lists this clonotype with a few counts. The V call is TRBV7-9, the J call TRBJ2-7; possibly TRBD1 for D (5 bases). There are 14 residues in the CDR3. Germline V gene data show CDR1 as SEHNR and CDR2 as FQNEAQ (reference sequence). Trimming removed 1 base at V and 4 bases at J, with 11 bases between. The CDR3 loop is CASSLGPGRYEQYF. The CDR3 region has the DNA TGTGCCAGCAGCTTAGGCCCAGGGCGTTACGAGCAGTACTTC.

This clonotype was recorded a few times. The chain recombines TRBV7-3 with TRBJ1-2; D is unclear. Germline CDR1 reads SGHTA; CDR2 reads FQGTGA. The length of the CDR3 is 10 residues. V lost 2 bases to trimming and J lost 7 bases, with 2 bases between them. Here the CDR3 reads CASSLGGYTF. The CDR3 nucleotides are TGTGCCAGCAGCTTAGGTGGCTACACCTTC.

This clonotype was observed many times. V gene TRBV6-5 combines with J gene TRBJ1-1; unclear D gene. Trimming left V 4 bases short and J 6 bases short, with 21 bases between. The CDR3 length is 16 residues. CDR1 and CDR2 from the germline V gene are MNHEY and SVGAGI. CDR3 loop: CASSSRPGSGGPEAFF. The CDR3 DNA follows: TGTGCCAGCAGTTCCCGACCGGGGTCTGGCGGACCTGAAGCTTTCTTT.

Here the CDR3 DNA reads TGCAGCGTTGGGGAGGGAGGCTATGGCTACACCTTC. Protein: CSVGEGGYGYTF. The rearrangement joins TRBV29-1 to TRBJ1-2, with D unresolved. The CDR3 is made up of 12 amino acids. Germline CDR1 is SQVTM and CDR2 is ANQGSEA. Deletions cut 4 bases from V and 4 bases from J, with 10 bases between.

This clonotype was found many times. The chain carries TRBV19 and TRBJ2-1, with D possibly matching TRBD1 (6 bases). This CDR3 comprises 13 residues. Germline-derived CDR1 and CDR2 are LNHDA and SQIVND (reference sequence). Trimming shortened V by 3 bases and J by 7 bases, and 10 bases separated the two germline ends. CDR3 sequence: CASSILRGNEQFF. Written as DNA, the CDR3 is TGTGCCAGTAGTATCTTAAGGGGGAATGAGCAGTTCTTC.

The table lists this clonotype with many counts. This chain links TRBV5-1 with TRBJ2-7, with D uncertain. CDR3 length: 14 residues. Germline V CDR1 and CDR2: SGHRS, YFSETQ. Trimming removed 0 bases at V and 5 bases at J, with 12 bases between. The CDR3, as DNA: TGCGCCAGCAGCTTGGTCGCCTCTGGAAACGAGCAGTACTTC. This sequence encodes CASSLVASGNEQYF.

This clonotype has a count of ten or more. This sequence joins TRBV29-1 and TRBJ1-6; TRBD1 matches 10 bases. The CDR3 consists of 11 residues. Germline assignment: CDR1 SQVTM and CDR2 ANQGSEA. Trimming removed 3 bases from V and 15 bases from J; junction bases left unmatched: 2. The CDR3 nucleotides read TGCAGCGTTGAGGGACAGGGGCACCTCCACTTT. Protein: CSVEGQGHLHF.

This clonotype was seen at least ten times. J is TRBJ2-7 and V is TRBV4-1, with D hard to call. The CDR3 runs 15 residues. Looked up from germline, CDR1 is MGHRA and CDR2 is YSYEKL. The V end was cut by 1 base, the J end by 2 bases, with 12 bases between. CDR3 amino acids: CASSQGNTYTYEQYF. CDR3 nucleotides: TGCGCCAGCAGCCAAGGCAACACGTATACCTACGAGCAGTACTTC.

This clonotype was counted many times. The chain employs TRBV12-3 or TRBV12-4 and TRBJ1-1; the D gene is possibly TRBD1 (6 bases). V was clipped by 3 bases and J by 2 bases, with 10 bases between them. This CDR3 has 14 residues. As DNA, the CDR3 is TGTGCCAGCAGTTTCACAGGGCGAAACACTGAAGCTTTCTTT. Translation: CASSFTGRNTEAFF.

The sample holds a few counts of this clonotype. The chain is built from TRBV10-3 and TRBJ1-3; possible D gene TRBD1, 6 bases. This CDR3 is built from 14 residues. CDR1 and CDR2 (germline): ENHRY, SYGVKD. Trimming left V 6 bases short and J 2 bases short, with 11 bases between. Written as DNA, the CDR3 is TGTGCCATCAGCCACAGGGAACCTGGAAACACCATATATTTT. Residues: CAISHREPGNTIYF.

This clonotype was recorded a few times. The V gene is TRBV7-2, the J gene TRBJ2-4; the match to TRBD2 covers 7 bases. The CDR3 loop spans 17 amino acids. Germline CDR1 and CDR2: SGHTA and FQGNSA. The V gene end was trimmed by 2 bases and the J gene end by 6 bases; junction bases not matched to a gene: 13. CDR3 sequence reads: CASSLTPGPSGGNIQYF. The CDR3 region has the DNA TGTGCCAGCAGCTTAACTCCTGGCCCTAGCGGAGGAAACATTCAGTACTTC.

The table lists this clonotype with a few counts. The chain recombines TRBV2 with TRBJ1-1, with D perhaps matching TRBD1 (6 bases). The CDR3 runs to 13 residues. V was pared by 10 bases and J by 1 base, with 13 bases between. The V gene's germline CDR1 is SNHLY and CDR2 FYNNEI. The CDR3 DNA reads as TGTGCCAACCCAGGGGCAACGAACACTGAAGCTTTCTTT. Encoded protein: CANPGATNTEAFF.

This clonotype was recorded at least ten times. The V call is TRBV24-1, the J call TRBJ2-1; TRBD1 agrees at 9 bases. The CDR3 consists of 19 residues. Unmatched junction bases numbered 11, after V lost 3 bases and J lost 0 bases. The germline CDR1 and CDR2 sequences are KGHDR and SFDVKD. DNA of the CDR3: TGTGCCACCAGTGATAAGACGAACAGGGGGCAGAGCTCCTACAATGAGCAGTTCTTC. It codes for CATSDKTNRGQSSYNEQFF.

Only a few counts were recorded for this clonotype. The chain joins TRBV5-1 to TRBJ2-7, with 13 bases identical to TRBD2. V shed 3 bases and J 5 bases; nucleotides not matched to a gene: 11. This CDR3 has 17 amino acids. CDR1 and CDR2 from the germline V gene are SGHRS and YFSETQ. CDR3 protein: CASSSQLTSGGANEQYF. As DNA, the CDR3 is TGCGCCAGCAGCTCGCAACTCACTAGCGGGGGGGCAAACGAGCAGTACTTC.

This CDR3 is CASSLVGGSSYNEQFF. In nucleotides, the CDR3 is TGTGCCAGCAGCTTGGTGGGCGGGAGCTCCTACAATGAGCAGTTCTTC. The genes are TRBV5-5 and TRBJ2-1; TRBD2 agrees at 7 bases. The CDR3 totals 16 residues. The V segment lost 0 bases and the J segment 0 bases; nucleotides outside the gene matches: 3. CDR1 and CDR2 (germline): SGHKS, YYEKEE (reference sequence).

This clonotype was seen repeatedly, ten times or more. The chain couples TRBV10-3 to TRBJ2-1, with D possibly TRBD1 on 6 matching bases. The CDR3 sequence is 12 residues long. From germline, CDR1 is ENHRY and CDR2 SYGVKD. The ends were cut back, 5 bases at V and 6 bases at J, with 8 bases in the middle. CDR3 sequence reads: CAISPQGNEQFF. CDR3 coding DNA: TGTGCCATCAGTCCACAGGGCAATGAGCAGTTCTTC.

This chain connects TRBV4-2 to TRBJ2-1; D call uncertain. Germline V gene sequence: CDR1 LGHNA, CDR2 YNFKEQ. Trimming left V 4 bases short and J 3 bases short, with 19 bases between. The CDR3 contains 17 residues. Here the CDR3 DNA reads TGTGCCAGCAGCCCCAACCTGGCAGCCAACGGCTACAATGAGCAGTTCTTC. It codes for CASSPNLAANGYNEQFF.

This clonotype was observed a few times. The chain links TRBV7-8 to TRBJ1-2; D gene uncertain. Germline loops: CDR1 SGHVS, CDR2 FQNEAQ. The CDR3 is 13 residues long. The germline V and J ends were trimmed by 4 bases and 7 bases, with 13 bases remaining between them. CDR3 protein: CASSSRQGLGYTF. The CDR3 nucleotides are TGTGCCAGCAGCTCCCGGCAAGGGCTTGGCTACACCTTC. The full variable domain, rest sourced from reference TRBV7-8 and TRBJ1-2, is GAGVSQSPRYKVAKRGQDVALRCDPISGHVSLFWYQQALGQGPEFLTYFQNEAQLDKSGLPSDRFFAERPEGSVSTLKIQRTQQEDSAVYLCASSSRQGLGYTFGSGTRLTVV.

The chain is built from TRBV5-4 and TRBJ1-3; D call uncertain. The CDR3 consists of 13 residues. The germline CDR1 and CDR2 sequences are SGHNT and YYREEE (reference sequence). V was cut by 1 base and J by 4 bases, with 6 bases left in between. CDR3 protein: CASSLTDGNTIYF. The CDR3, as DNA: TGTGCCAGCAGCTTGACTGACGGAAACACCATATATTTT.

In this sample, this clonotype turned up a few times. This chain uses TRBV6-5 with TRBJ2-7; possibly TRBD2 for D (5 bases). The germline V gene encodes CDR1 MNHEY and CDR2 SVGAGI. Between the trimmed V and J ends, which lost 1 base and 0 bases, there was a span of 16 bases. The CDR3 runs to 17 residues. The CDR3 bases are TGTGCCAGCAGTTACTTACCCCCGACGGGGAGCTCCTACGAGCAGTACTTC. Its translation is CASSYLPPTGSSYEQYF.

This clonotype has a count of ten or more. J is TRBJ2-3 and V is TRBV20-1; TRBD2 matches at 10 bases. Looked up from germline, CDR1 is DFQATT and CDR2 is SNEGSKA (reference sequence). The CDR3 is made up of 16 amino acids. The V segment lost 6 bases and the J segment 0 bases; nucleotides outside the gene matches: 9. The CDR3 DNA follows: TGCAGTGCAAATAGCGGGAGGACTACCAGCACAGATACGCAGTATTTT. Its protein is CSANSGRTTSTDTQYF.

This chain connects TRBV11-3 to TRBJ2-2, with no clear D. The CDR3 runs to 12 residues. CDR1 SGHNT and CDR2 YENEEA come from the germline V gene. V lost 5 bases and J lost 3, with 4 bases in between. In nucleotides, the CDR3 is TGTGCCAGCAGCGCCCACACCGGGGAGCTGTTTTTT. This codes for CASSAHTGELFF. The whole variable domain, remainder taken from reference TRBV11-3 and TRBJ2-2, is EAGVVQSPRYKIIEKKQPVAFWCNPISGHNTLYWYLQNLGQGPELLIRYENEEAVDDSQLPKDRFSAERLKGVDSTLKIQPAELGDSAVYLCASSAHTGELFFGEGSRLTVL.

This chain links TRBV6-5 with TRBJ2-3, with TRBD2 matching 10 bases. The V gene's germline CDR1 is MNHEY and CDR2 SVGAGI. V shed 5 bases and J 2 bases; nucleotides not matched to a gene: 4. This CDR3 has 15 residues. The chain's CDR3 is CASSRTSGVTDTQYF. Written as DNA, the CDR3 is TGTGCCAGCAGTCGCACTAGCGGGGTCACAGATACGCAGTATTTT.

In this sample, this clonotype turned up many times. This sequence joins TRBV7-3 and TRBJ2-3; D might be TRBD1 (6 bases). V gave up 5 bases and J gave up 7 bases, with 13 bases separating them. CDR3 length equals 13 residues. From germline, CDR1 is SGHTA and CDR2 FQGTGA. DNA for the CDR3: TGTGCCAGCAGCCTCGACAGGACCAATACGCAGTATTTT. Protein sequence: CASSLDRTNTQYF.

Many counts were recorded for this clonotype. This chain connects TRBV20-1 to TRBJ1-1; 10 nucleotides line up with TRBD1. Germline lookup yields CDR1 DFQATT and CDR2 SNEGSKA (reference sequence). The V gene end was trimmed by 5 bases and the J gene end by 1 base; junction bases not matched to a gene: 7. The CDR3 is 15 amino acids. The CDR3 here is CSAADRGRANTEAFF. CDR3 nucleotide sequence: TGCAGTGCTGCCGACAGGGGGCGGGCGAACACTGAAGCTTTCTTT.